The 22 T cell receptor beta chains below were found in one sample sequenced in a study of cytomegalovirus exposure and HLA in healthy donors. Assay used: immunoSEQ multiplex PCR; TCRdb lists only in-frame clones, some missing. The sample lists fewer than 150,000 clones, roughly nine tenths occurring once. Sample: PBMCs. The receptors stem from a man younger than 30 in good health and CMV-seropositive.

The chain carries TRBV11-2 and TRBJ2-1; weak D call: TRBD1 (7 bases). The CDR3 length is 16 residues. V was pared by 5 bases and J by 10 bases, with 24 bases between. Germline V gene lookup returns CDR1 SGHAT and CDR2 FQNNGV. CDR3 in DNA: TGTGCCAGCAGCGCCCGACAGGGACCGGGGGCCAGGGAGCAGTTCTTC. It is translated as CASSARQGPGAREQFF.

This clone was detected only a few times. V usage is TRBV7-2 and J usage is TRBJ2-7; D is undetermined. CDR1 is SGHTA and CDR2 is FQGNSA in the germline V gene. V lost 8 bases and J lost 0, with 11 bases in between. The CDR3 spans 13 residues. The CDR3 DNA reads as TGTGCCAGCCGAGAGACAAACTCCTACGAGCAGTACTTC. It yields the protein CASRETNSYEQYF.

The chain recombines TRBV9 with TRBJ1-1; D uncertain. V was pared by 0 bases and J by 4 bases, with 7 bases between. The CDR3 is 13 amino acids. CDR1 SGDLS and CDR2 YYNGEE come from the germline V gene. The CDR3 bases are TGTGCCAGCAGCGTAGCGGGGTCCACTGAAGCTTTCTTT. Translated, it gives CASSVAGSTEAFF. Supplemented by reference TRBV9 and TRBJ1-1, the full variable domain reads DSGVTQTPKHLITATGQRVTLRCSPRSGDLSVYWYQQSLDQGLQFLIQYYNGEERAKGNILERFSAQQFPDLHSELNLSSLELGDSALYFCASSVAGSTEAFFGQGTRLTVV.

This clone was observed a few times. This chain connects TRBV29-1 to TRBJ1-4; 9 nucleotides agree with TRBD1. The CDR3 consists of 13 residues. CDR1 SQVTM and CDR2 ANQGSEA come from the germline V gene. J gave up 7 bases and V 7 bases, and 7 bases lay outside the gene matches. The DNA for the CDR3 is TGCAGCGCCAAGGGACAGGGAGGTGAAAAACTGTTTTTT. As protein: CSAKGQGGEKLFF.

This clone has a single count. This chain links TRBV30 with TRBJ2-4; a weak D match, TRBD2 (5 bases). The V and J ends lost 2 bases and 0 bases respectively, with 11 bases between them. The germline V gene encodes CDR1 GTSNPN and CDR2 SVGIG (reference sequence). The CDR3 covers 15 residues. The DNA of the CDR3 is TGTGCCTGGAGTACGGGGAACCTAGCCAAAAACATTCAGTACTTC. Encoded protein: CAWSTGNLAKNIQYF.

Only one count was recorded for this clone. The genes are TRBV19 and TRBJ2-5; TRBD2 might be the D (5 bases). Trimming removed 5 bases at V and 7 bases at J, with 17 bases between. The CDR3 covers 14 residues. CDR1 is LNHDA, CDR2 SQIVND, per germline (reference sequence). The DNA for the CDR3 is TGTGCCAGTAGTCCCCGCGGCTCGGGGTGGACCCAGTACTTC. This codes for CASSPRGSGWTQYF. The whole variable domain, filled in from reference TRBV19 and TRBJ2-5, reads DGGITQSPKYLFRKEGQNVTLSCEQNLNHDAMYWYRQDPGQGLRLIYYSQIVNDFQKGDIAEGYSVSREKKESFPLTVTSAQKNPTAFYLCASSPRGSGWTQYFGPGTRLLVL.

V usage is TRBV19 and J usage is TRBJ1-6; the D gene is possibly TRBD1 (6 bases). Germline V gives CDR1 LNHDA, CDR2 SQIVND (reference sequence). There are 15 residues in the CDR3. Trimming pared 1 base from V and 9 bases from J, leaving 13 bases between. CDR3 DNA: TGTGCCAGTAGTATAGGGAGCAGGGGCGGTTCACCCCTCCACTTT. It codes for CASSIGSRGGSPLHF.

The chain couples TRBV5-1 to TRBJ2-1; the match to TRBD2 covers 12 bases. Germline CDR1 SGHRS, CDR2 YFSETQ. CDR3 length: 15 amino acids. The V gene end was trimmed by 1 base and the J gene end by 6 bases; junction bases not matched to a gene: 2. CDR3 sequence reads: CASSLPSGGVNEQFF. The CDR3 DNA follows: TGCGCCAGCAGCTTGCCTAGCGGGGGGGTCAATGAGCAGTTCTTC. The full variable domain, in which reference TRBV5-1 and TRBJ2-1 provide the parts outside the CDR3, is KAGVTQTPRYLIKTRGQQVTLSCSPISGHRSVSWYQQTPGQGLQFLFEYFSETQRNKGNFPGRFSGRQFSNSRSEMNVSTLELGDSALYLCASSLPSGGVNEQFFGPGTRLTVL.

This chain joins TRBV7-2 and TRBJ2-5; a possible D gene is TRBD2 (6 bases). The V end lost 0 bases, the J end lost 5 bases, and 10 bases lay between the germline ends. Germline V gene data show CDR1 as SGHTA and CDR2 as FQGNSA. CDR3 length equals 14 residues. The CDR3 DNA reads as TGTGCCAGCAGCTTAGCCCGGGGGTTCGAGACCCAGTACTTC. Protein sequence: CASSLARGFETQYF.

This chain uses TRBV7-9 with TRBJ1-2; the D gene is possibly TRBD1 (6 bases). V lost 4 bases and J lost 0, with 9 bases in between. CDR1 and CDR2 (germline): SEHNR, FQNEAQ (reference sequence). This CDR3 region has 14 residues. The CDR3 DNA is TGTGCCAGCAGCTGGGACATTACTAACTATGGCTACACCTTC. It is translated as CASSWDITNYGYTF.

The rearrangement links TRBV9 to TRBJ2-1, with 8 bases lining up with TRBD2. Germline V lookup: CDR1 SGDLS, CDR2 YYNGEE. The CDR3 spans 14 residues. The CDR3 region has the DNA TGTGCTTCCGCCTCGGGGGGGCTTCTGAATGAGCAGTTCTTC. It encodes CASASGGLLNEQFF.

The rearrangement uses TRBV13 and TRBJ2-7; 9 bases are shared with TRBD1. The junction had 7 bases not matched to a gene; V was cut back by 5 bases and J by 2 bases. Germline CDR1 is PRHDT and CDR2 is FYEKMQ (reference sequence). The CDR3 has 15 amino acids. CDR3 in amino acids: CASSLGQGGPYEQYF. The CDR3 region has the DNA TGTGCCAGCAGCCTGGGACAGGGAGGGCCCTACGAGCAGTACTTC.

This rearrangement joins TRBV5-6 to TRBJ1-4, with TRBD1 matching over 7 bases. Germline V gives CDR1 SGHDT, CDR2 YYEEEE. The CDR3 is 16 residues long. V lost 4 bases to trimming and J lost 7 bases; unmatched junction nucleotides: 13. The CDR3 DNA follows: TGTGCCAGCAGCGATGGACAGGCCTTAAGGAGTGAAAAACTGTTTTTT. Translating it yields CASSDGQALRSEKLFF. Full variable domain (remainder filled in from reference TRBV5-6 and TRBJ1-4): DAGVTQSPTHLIKTRGQQVTLRCSPKSGHDTVSWYQQALGQGPQFIFQYYEEEERQRGNFPDRFSGHQFPNYSSELNVNALLLGDSALYLCASSDGQALRSEKLFFGSGTQLSVL.

This chain connects TRBV7-9 to TRBJ2-7; D is possibly TRBD2 (6 bases). Trimming removed 4 bases at V and 0 bases at J, with 10 bases between. The CDR3 has 14 residues. From germline, CDR1 is SEHNR and CDR2 FQNEAQ (reference sequence). The CDR3 region has the DNA TGTGCCAGCAGCTCCCCGGGGGTCTCCTACGAGCAGTACTTC. It is translated as CASSSPGVSYEQYF.

V usage is TRBV20-1 and J usage is TRBJ2-4; TRBD2 might be the D (6 bases). Between the trimmed V and J ends, which lost 6 bases and 16 bases, there was a span of 19 bases. The CDR3 spans 11 residues. Germline CDR1 and CDR2: DFQATT and SNEGSKA (reference sequence). The CDR3 protein is CSAPGRPAGYF. The CDR3 nucleotides are TGCAGTGCCCCAGGGCGGCCTGCGGGATACTTC.

This chain uses TRBV19 with TRBJ2-3; TRBD2 matches at 12 bases. In germline, CDR1 is LNHDA, CDR2 SQIVND (reference sequence). With V trimmed by 7 bases and J by 3 bases, 8 bases remained unmatched. The CDR3 contains 16 residues. CDR3 sequence reads: CASNDLGLAGTDTQYF. As DNA, the CDR3 is TGTGCCAGTAACGACTTAGGACTAGCGGGAACAGATACGCAGTATTTT.

The V gene is TRBV6-1, the J gene TRBJ2-6, with TRBD2 identical over 7 bases. This CDR3 contains 16 residues. Germline trimming cut 3 bases from V and 1 base from J; bases unmatched to any gene: 3. Germline V gene lookup returns CDR1 MNHNS and CDR2 SASEGT. CDR3 protein: CASSEEAGSGANVLTF. In DNA form, the CDR3 reads TGTGCCAGCAGTGAGGAAGCGGGGTCTGGGGCCAACGTCCTGACTTTC.

The J gene is TRBJ2-1, the V gene TRBV12-5, with 7 bases that match TRBD1. The trim removed 0 bases at V and 4 bases at J, leaving 3 bases unmatched. In germline, CDR1 is LGHNT, CDR2 FRNRAP. The CDR3 is 15 residues long. This chain's CDR3 is CASGLVVRGYNEQFF. The CDR3 nucleotides read TGTGCTAGTGGTTTGGTAGTCAGGGGGTACAATGAGCAGTTCTTC.

The table lists this clone with a few counts. The J gene is TRBJ2-2, the V gene TRBV5-4; 8 nucleotides line up with TRBD1. Germline assignment: CDR1 SGHNT and CDR2 YYREEE (reference sequence). Germline trimming cut 3 bases from V and 4 bases from J; bases unmatched to any gene: 11. The CDR3 is made up of 17 amino acids. CDR3 in DNA: TGTGCCAGCAGCTCCGGGACAGGTGGAATGATCACCGGGGAGCTGTTTTTT. It codes for CASSSGTGGMITGELFF. Filled out from reference TRBV5-4 and TRBJ2-2, the complete variable domain reads ETGVTQSPTHLIKTRGQQVTLRCSSQSGHNTVSWYQQALGQGPQFIFQYYREEENGRGNFPPRFSGLQFPNYSSELNVNALELDDSALYLCASSSGTGGMITGELFFGEGSRLTVL.

Written as DNA, the CDR3 is TGTGCCAGCACGGACCTGAGAGGGCAAGAGACCCAGTACTTC. It yields the protein CASTDLRGQETQYF. V gene TRBV5-6 combines with J gene TRBJ2-5; D is possibly TRBD2 (5 bases). Trimming took off 6 bases at V and 2 bases at J, with 14 bases between the two ends. The germline CDR1 and CDR2 sequences are SGHDT and YYEEEE. The CDR3 runs to 14 residues.

V usage is TRBV7-8 and J usage is TRBJ2-1; the match to TRBD2 covers 13 bases. The CDR3 is made up of 17 amino acids. The junction had 6 bases not matched to a gene; V was cut back by 2 bases and J by 5 bases. The V gene's germline CDR1 is SGHVS and CDR2 FQNEAQ. The CDR3 sequence: CASSLWTSGGKNNEQFF. The CDR3 coding sequence is TGTGCCAGCAGCTTATGGACTAGCGGGGGCAAGAACAATGAGCAGTTCTTC.

This chain uses TRBV5-1 with TRBJ1-5, with D maybe TRBD1 (6 bases). The CDR3 loop spans 15 amino acids. V shed 5 bases and J shed 2 bases, with 14 bases lying between them. The V gene's germline CDR1 is SGHRS and CDR2 YFSETQ. The CDR3 sequence: CASSYDGGGNQPQHF. The DNA for the CDR3 is TGCGCCAGCAGTTACGATGGGGGCGGCAATCAGCCCCAGCATTTT.